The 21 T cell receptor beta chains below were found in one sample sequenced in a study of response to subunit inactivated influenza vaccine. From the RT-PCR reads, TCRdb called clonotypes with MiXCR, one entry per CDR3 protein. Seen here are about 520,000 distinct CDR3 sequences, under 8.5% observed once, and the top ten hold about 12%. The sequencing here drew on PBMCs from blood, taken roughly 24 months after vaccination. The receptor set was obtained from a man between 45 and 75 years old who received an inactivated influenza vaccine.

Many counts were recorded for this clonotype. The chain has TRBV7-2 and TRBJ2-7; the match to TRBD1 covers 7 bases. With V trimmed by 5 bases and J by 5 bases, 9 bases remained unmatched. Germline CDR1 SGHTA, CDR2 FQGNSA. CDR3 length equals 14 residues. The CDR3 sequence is CASSLDRARDEQYF. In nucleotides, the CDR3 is TGTGCCAGCAGCCTTGACAGGGCGCGGGACGAGCAGTACTTC.

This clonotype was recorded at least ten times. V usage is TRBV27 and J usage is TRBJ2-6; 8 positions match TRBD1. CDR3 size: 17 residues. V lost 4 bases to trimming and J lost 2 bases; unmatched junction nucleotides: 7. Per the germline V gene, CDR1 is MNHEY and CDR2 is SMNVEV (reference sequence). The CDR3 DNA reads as TGTGCCAGCAGTTCCGGCCCGACAGGGGCTGGGGCCAACGTCCTGACTTTC. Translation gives CASSSGPTGAGANVLTF.

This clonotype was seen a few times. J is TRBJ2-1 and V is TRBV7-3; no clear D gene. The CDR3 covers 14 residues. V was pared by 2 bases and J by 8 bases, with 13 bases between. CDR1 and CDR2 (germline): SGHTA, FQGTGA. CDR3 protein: CASSLLQRPHEQFF. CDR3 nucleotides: TGTGCCAGCAGCTTATTGCAGAGACCCCATGAGCAGTTCTTC. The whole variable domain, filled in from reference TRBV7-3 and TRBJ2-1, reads GAGVSQTPSNKVTEKGKYVELRCDPISGHTALYWYRQSLGQGPEFLIYFQGTGAADDSGLPNDRFFAVRPEGSVSTLKIQRTERGDSAVYLCASSLLQRPHEQFFGPGTRLTVL.

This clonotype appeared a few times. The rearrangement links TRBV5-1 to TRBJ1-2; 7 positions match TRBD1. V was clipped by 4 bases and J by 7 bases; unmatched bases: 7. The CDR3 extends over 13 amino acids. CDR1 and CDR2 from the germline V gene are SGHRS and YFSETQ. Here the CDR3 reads CASSTTGESGYTF. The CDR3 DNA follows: TGCGCCAGCAGCACCACAGGGGAGAGTGGCTACACCTTC.

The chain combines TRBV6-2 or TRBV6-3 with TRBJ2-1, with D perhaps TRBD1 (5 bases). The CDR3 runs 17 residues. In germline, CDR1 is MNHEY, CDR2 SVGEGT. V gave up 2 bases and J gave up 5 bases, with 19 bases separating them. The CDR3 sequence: CASSYLLGSGLDNEQFF. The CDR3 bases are TGTGCCAGCAGTTACCTTCTAGGGTCAGGGCTGGACAATGAGCAGTTCTTC.

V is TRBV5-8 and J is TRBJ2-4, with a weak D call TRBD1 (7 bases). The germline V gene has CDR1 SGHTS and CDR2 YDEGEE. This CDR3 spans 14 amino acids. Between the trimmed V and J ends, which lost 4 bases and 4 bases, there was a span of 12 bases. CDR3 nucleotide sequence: TGTGCCAGCAGCCGGGGGACAGTAAAAAACATTCAGTACTTC. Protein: CASSRGTVKNIQYF.

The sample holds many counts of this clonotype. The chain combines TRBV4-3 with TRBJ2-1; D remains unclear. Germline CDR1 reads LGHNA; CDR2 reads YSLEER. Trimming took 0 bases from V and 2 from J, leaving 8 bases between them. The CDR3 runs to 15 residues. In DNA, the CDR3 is TGCGCCAGCAGCCAAGACCACCGGGCCTACAATGAGCAGTTCTTC. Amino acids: CASSQDHRAYNEQFF.

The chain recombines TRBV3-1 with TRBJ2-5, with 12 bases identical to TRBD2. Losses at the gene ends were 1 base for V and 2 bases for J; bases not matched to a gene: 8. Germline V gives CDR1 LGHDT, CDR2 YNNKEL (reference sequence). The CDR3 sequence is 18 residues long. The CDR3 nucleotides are TGTGCCAGCAGCCAAGGAGCTAGCGGGGGGGCCGGACAAGAGACCCAGTACTTC. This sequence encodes CASSQGASGGAGQETQYF.

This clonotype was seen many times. CDR3 loop: CTLMTLATDTQYF. CDR3 nucleotide sequence: TGCACCCTAATGACCCTAGCGACAGATACGCAGTATTTT. The genes are TRBV29-1 and TRBJ2-3, with D perhaps matching TRBD2 (6 bases). The CDR3 loop spans 13 amino acids. CDR1 and CDR2 from the germline V gene are SQVTM and ANQGSEA.

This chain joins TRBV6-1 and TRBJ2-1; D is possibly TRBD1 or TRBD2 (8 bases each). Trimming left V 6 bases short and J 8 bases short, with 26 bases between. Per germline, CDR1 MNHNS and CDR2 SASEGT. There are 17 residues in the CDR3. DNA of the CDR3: TGTGCCAGCAGCGTTGGACAGGGAGGACTAGCAGCATATGAGCAGTTCTTC. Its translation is CASSVGQGGLAAYEQFF.

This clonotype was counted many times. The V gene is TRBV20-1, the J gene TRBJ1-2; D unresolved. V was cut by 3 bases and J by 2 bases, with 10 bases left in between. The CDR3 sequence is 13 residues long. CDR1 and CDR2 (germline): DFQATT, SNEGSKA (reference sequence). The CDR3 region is CSASGRGNYGYTF. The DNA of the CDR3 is TGCAGTGCTAGCGGACGCGGAAACTATGGCTACACCTTC.

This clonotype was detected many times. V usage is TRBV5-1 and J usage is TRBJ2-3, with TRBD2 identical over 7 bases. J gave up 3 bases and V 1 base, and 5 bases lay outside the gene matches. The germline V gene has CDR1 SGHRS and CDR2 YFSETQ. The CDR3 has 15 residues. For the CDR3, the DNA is TGCGCCAGCAGCTTGAGGCTGCGGGAGACAGATACGCAGTATTTT. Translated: CASSLRLRETDTQYF.

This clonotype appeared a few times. The CDR3 nucleotides are TGTGCCAGCAGCCCTCGACAGGGCCTGGCTTTCTTT. This encodes CASSPRQGLAFF. The chain combines TRBV7-9 with TRBJ1-1; 7 nucleotides agree with TRBD1. V was pared by 5 bases and J by 11 bases, with 8 bases of the junction left unmatched. Germline assignment: CDR1 SEHNR and CDR2 FQNEAQ (reference sequence). The CDR3 sequence is 12 residues long.

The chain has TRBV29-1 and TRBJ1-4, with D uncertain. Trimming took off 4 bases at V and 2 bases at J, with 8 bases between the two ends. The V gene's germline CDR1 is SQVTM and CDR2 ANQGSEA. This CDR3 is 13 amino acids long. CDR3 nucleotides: TGCAGCGTTGTGGCGGGCACTAATGAAAAACTGTTTTTT. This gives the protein CSVVAGTNEKLFF.

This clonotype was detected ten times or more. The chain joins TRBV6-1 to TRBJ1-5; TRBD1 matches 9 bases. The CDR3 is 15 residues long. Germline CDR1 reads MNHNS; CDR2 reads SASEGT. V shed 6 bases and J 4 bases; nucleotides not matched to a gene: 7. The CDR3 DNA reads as TGTGCCAGCAGCCAGGACAGGGGAAGAAATCAGCCCCAGCATTTT. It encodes CASSQDRGRNQPQHF.

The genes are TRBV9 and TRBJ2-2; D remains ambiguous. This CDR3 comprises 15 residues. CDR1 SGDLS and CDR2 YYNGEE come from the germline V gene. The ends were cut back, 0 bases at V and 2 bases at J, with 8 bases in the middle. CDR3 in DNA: TGTGCCAGCAGCGTAGAACCCTTAAACACCGGGGAGCTGTTTTTT. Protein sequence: CASSVEPLNTGELFF.

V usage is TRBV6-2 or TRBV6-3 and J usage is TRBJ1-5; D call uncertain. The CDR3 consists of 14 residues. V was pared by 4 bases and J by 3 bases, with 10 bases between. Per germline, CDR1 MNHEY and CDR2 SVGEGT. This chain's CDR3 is CASSLPMNNQPQHF. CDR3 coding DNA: TGTGCCAGCAGTTTACCCATGAACAATCAGCCCCAGCATTTT.

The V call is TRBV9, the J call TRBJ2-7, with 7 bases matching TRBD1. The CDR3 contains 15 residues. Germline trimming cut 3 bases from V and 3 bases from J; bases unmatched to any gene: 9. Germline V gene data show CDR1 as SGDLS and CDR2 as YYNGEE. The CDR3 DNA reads TGTGCCAGCAGCGCCGAGCCGGGACAGTTCTACGAGCAGTACTTC. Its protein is CASSAEPGQFYEQYF.

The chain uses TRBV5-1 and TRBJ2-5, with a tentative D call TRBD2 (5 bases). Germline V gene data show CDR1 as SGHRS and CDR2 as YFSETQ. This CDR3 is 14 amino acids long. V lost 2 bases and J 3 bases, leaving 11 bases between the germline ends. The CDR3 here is CASSFGSGKETQYF. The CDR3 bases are TGCGCCAGCAGCTTTGGGTCCGGGAAAGAGACCCAGTACTTC.

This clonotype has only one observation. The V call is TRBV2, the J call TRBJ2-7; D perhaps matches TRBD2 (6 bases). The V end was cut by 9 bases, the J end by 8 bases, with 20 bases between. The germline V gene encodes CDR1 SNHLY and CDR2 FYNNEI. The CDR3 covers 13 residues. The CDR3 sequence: CASSPRAGYKQYF. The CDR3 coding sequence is TGTGCCAGTTCTCCTAGGGCGGGATACAAGCAGTACTTC.

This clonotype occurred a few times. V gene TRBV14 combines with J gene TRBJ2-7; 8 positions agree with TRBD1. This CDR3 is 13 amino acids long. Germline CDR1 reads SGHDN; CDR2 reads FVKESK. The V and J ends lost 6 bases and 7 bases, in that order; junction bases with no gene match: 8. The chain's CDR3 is CASRGQGSGEQYF. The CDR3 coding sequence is TGTGCCAGCAGAGGACAGGGCTCGGGGGAGCAGTACTTC.